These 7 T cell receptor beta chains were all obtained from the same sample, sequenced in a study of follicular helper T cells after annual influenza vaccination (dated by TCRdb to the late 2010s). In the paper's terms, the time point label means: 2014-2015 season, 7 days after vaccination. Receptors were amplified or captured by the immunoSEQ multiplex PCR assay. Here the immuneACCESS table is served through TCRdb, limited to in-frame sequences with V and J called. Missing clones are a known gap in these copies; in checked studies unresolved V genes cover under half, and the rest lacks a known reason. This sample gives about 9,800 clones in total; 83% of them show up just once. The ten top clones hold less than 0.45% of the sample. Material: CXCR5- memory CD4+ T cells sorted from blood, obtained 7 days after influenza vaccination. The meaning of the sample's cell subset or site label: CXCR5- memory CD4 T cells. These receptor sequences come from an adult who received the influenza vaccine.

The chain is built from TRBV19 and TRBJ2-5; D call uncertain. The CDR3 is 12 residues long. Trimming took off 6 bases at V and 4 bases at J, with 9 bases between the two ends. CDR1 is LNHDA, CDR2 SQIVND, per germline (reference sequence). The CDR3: CASSIWGETQYF. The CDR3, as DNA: TGTGCCAGTAGCATCTGGGGAGAGACCCAGTACTTC.

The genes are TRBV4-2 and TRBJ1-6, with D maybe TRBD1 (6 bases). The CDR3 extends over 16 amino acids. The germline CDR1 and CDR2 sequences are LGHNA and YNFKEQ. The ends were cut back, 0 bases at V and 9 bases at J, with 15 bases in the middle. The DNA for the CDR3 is TGTGCCAGCAGCCAAGAAAGATTACAGGGACGTTCACCCCTCCACTTT. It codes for CASSQERLQGRSPLHF.

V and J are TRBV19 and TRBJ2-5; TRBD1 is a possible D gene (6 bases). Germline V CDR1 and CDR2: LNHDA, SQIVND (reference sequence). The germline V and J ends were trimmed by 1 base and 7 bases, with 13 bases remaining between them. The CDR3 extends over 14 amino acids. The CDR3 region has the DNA TGTGCCAGTAGTATAGGGACAGCCCACGGGACCCAGTACTTC. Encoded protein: CASSIGTAHGTQYF.

This CDR3 is CASSLGLAGGSQETQYF. In DNA form, the CDR3 reads TGTGCCAGCAGCTTAGGTCTAGCAGGTGGCTCCCAAGAGACCCAGTACTTC. J is TRBJ2-5 and V is TRBV7-7, with a possible D match to TRBD2 (5 bases). The length of the CDR3 is 17 residues. The V gene's germline CDR1 is SSHAT and CDR2 FNYEAQ (reference sequence). Trimming left V 1 base short and J 1 base short, with 16 bases between.

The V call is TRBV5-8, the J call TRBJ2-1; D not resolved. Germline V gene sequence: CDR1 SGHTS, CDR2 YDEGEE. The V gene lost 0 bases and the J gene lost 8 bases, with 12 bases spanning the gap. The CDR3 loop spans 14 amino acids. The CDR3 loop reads CASSLEAHVDEQFF. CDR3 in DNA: TGTGCCAGCAGCTTGGAAGCGCATGTCGATGAGCAGTTCTTC.

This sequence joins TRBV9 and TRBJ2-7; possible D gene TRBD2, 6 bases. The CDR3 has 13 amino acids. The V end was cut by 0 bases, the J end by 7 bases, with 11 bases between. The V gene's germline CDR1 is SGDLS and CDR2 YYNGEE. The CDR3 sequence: CASSVGGGREQYF. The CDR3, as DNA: TGTGCCAGCAGCGTAGGGGGAGGTCGGGAGCAGTACTTC.

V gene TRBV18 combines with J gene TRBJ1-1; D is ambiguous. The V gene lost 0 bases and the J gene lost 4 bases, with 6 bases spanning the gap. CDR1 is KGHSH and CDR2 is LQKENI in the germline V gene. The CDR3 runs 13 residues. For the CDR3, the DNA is TGTGCCAGCTCACCACCATACGTCACTGAAGCTTTCTTT. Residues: CASSPPYVTEAFF.